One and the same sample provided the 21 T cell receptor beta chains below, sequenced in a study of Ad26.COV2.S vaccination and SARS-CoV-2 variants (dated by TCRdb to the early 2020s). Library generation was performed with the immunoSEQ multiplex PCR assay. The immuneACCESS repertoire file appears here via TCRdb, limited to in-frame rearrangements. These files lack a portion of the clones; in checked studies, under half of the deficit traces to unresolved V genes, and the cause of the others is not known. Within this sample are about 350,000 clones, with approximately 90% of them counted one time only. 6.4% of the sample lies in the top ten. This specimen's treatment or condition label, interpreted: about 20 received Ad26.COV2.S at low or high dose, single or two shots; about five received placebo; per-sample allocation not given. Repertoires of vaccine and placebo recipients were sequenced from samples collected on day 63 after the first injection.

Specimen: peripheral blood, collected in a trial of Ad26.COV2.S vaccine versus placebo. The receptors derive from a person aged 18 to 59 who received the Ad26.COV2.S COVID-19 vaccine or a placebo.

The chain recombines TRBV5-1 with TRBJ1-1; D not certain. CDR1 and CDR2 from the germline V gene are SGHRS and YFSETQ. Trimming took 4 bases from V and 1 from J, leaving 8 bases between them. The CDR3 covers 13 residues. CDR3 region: CASSGDANTEAFF. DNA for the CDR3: TGCGCCAGCAGCGGTGATGCGAACACTGAAGCTTTCTTT.

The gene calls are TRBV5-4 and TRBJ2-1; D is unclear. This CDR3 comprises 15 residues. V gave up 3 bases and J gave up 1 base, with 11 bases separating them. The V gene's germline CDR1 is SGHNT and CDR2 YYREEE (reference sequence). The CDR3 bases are TGTGCCAGCAGCTGGATGACTGCATCCTACAATGAGCAGTTCTTC. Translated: CASSWMTASYNEQFF.

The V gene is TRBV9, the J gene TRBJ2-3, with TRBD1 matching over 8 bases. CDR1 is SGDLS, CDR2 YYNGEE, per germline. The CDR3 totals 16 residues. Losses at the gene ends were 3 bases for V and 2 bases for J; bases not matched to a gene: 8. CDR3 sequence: CASSARTGRSTDTQYF. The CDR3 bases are TGTGCCAGCAGCGCCCGGACAGGGAGGTCCACAGATACGCAGTATTTT.

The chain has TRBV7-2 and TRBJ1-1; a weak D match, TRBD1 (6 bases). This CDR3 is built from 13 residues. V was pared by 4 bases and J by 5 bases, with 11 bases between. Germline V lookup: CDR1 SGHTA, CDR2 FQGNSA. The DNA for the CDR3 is TGTGCCAGCAGCTCTCCGGGGACAACTGAAGCTTTCTTT. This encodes CASSSPGTTEAFF.

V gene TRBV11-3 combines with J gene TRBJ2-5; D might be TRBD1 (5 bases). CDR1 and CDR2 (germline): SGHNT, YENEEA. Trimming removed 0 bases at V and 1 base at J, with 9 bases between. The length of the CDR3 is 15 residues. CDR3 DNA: TGTGCCAGCAGCTTAGAGCCAGGGTCCCAAGAGACCCAGTACTTC. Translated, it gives CASSLEPGSQETQYF.

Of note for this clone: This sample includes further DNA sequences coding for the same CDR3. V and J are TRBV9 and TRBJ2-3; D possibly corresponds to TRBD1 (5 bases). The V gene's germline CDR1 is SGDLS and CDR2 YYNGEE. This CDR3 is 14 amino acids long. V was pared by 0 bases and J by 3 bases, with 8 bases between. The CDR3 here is CASSVVGVTDTQYF. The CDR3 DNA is TGTGCCAGCAGCGTAGTAGGGGTGACAGATACGCAGTATTTT.

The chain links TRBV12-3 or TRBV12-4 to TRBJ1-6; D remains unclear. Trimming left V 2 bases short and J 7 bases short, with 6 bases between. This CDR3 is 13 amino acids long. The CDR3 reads CASSLQPNSPLHF. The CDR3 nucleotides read TGTGCCAGCAGTTTACAGCCCAATTCACCCCTCCACTTT.

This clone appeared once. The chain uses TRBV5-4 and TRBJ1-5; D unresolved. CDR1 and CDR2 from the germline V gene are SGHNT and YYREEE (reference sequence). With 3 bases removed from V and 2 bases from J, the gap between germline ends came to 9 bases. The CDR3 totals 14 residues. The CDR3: CASSSNGGNQPQHF. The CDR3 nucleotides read TGTGCCAGCAGCTCGAATGGAGGCAATCAGCCCCAGCATTTT. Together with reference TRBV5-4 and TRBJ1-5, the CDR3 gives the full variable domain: ETGVTQSPTHLIKTRGQQVTLRCSSQSGHNTVSWYQQALGQGPQFIFQYYREEENGRGNFPPRFSGLQFPNYSSELNVNALELDDSALYLCASSSNGGNQPQHFGDGTRLSIL.

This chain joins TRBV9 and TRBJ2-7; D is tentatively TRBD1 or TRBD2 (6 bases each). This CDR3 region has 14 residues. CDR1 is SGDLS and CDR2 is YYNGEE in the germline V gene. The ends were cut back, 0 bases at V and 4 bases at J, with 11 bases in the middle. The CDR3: CASSVATGRYEQYF. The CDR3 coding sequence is TGTGCCAGCAGCGTAGCCACAGGGAGGTACGAGCAGTACTTC.

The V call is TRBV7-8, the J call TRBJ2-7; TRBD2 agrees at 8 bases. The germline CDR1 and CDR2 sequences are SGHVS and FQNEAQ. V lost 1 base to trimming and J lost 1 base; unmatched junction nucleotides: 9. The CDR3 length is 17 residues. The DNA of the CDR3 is TGTGCCAGCAGCTTAGGTGGACTAGCAACGGGGTCCTACGAGCAGTACTTC. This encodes CASSLGGLATGSYEQYF. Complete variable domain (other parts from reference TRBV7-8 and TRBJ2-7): GAGVSQSPRYKVAKRGQDVALRCDPISGHVSLFWYQQALGQGPEFLTYFQNEAQLDKSGLPSDRFFAERPEGSVSTLKIQRTQQEDSAVYLCASSLGGLATGSYEQYFGPGTRLTVT.

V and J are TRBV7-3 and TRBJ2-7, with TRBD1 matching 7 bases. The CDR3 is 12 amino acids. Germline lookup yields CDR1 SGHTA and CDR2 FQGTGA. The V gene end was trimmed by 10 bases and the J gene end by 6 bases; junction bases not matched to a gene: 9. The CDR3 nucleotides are TGTGCCACCGGGACAGAGTTACTCGAGCAGTACTTC. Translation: CATGTELLEQYF.

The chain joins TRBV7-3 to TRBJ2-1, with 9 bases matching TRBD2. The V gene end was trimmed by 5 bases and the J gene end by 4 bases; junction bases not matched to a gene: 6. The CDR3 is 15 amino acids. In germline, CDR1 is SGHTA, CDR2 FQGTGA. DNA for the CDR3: TGTGCCAGCAGCAGACAGCGGGGGGAATACAATGAGCAGTTCTTC. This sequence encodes CASSRQRGEYNEQFF.

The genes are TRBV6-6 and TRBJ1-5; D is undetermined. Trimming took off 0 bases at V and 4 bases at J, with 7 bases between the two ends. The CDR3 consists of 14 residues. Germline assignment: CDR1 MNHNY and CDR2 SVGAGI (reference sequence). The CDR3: CASSYSNTNQPQHF. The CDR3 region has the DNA TGTGCCAGCAGTTACTCGAATACAAATCAGCCCCAGCATTTT.

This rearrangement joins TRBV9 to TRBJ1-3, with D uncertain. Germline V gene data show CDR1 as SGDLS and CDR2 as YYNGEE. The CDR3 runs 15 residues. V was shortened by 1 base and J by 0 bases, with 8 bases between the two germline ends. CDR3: CASSVSHFSGNTIYF. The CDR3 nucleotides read TGTGCCAGCAGCGTATCACACTTCTCTGGAAACACCATATATTTT.

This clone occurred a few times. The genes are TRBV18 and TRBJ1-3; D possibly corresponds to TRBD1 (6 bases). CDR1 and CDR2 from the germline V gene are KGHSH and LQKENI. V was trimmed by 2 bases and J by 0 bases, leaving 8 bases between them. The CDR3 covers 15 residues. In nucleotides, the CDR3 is TGTGCCAGCTCACCAAACAGGGACTCTGGAAACACCATATATTTT. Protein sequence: CASSPNRDSGNTIYF.

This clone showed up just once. CDR3 sequence reads: CASSYSNVGGSGYTF. The CDR3 nucleotides read TGTGCCAGCAGTTACTCGAACGTAGGGGGCTCGGGCTACACCTTC. The gene calls are TRBV6-5 and TRBJ1-2; 7 nucleotides align to TRBD1. Germline-derived CDR1 and CDR2 are MNHEY and SVGAGI. Trimming removed 0 bases from V and 8 bases from J; junction bases left unmatched: 9. The CDR3 runs 15 residues.

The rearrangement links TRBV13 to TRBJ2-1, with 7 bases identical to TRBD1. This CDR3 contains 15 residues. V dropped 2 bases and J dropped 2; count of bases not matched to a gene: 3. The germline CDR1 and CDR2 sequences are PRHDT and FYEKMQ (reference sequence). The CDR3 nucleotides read TGTGCCAGCAGCTTATACAGGGGTACCTACAATGAGCAGTTCTTC. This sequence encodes CASSLYRGTYNEQFF.

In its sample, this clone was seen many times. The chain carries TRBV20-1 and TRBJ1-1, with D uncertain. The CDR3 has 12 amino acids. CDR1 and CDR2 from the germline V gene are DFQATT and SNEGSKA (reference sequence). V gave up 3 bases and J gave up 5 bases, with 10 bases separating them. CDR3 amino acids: CSASARETEAFF. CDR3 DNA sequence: TGCAGTGCTAGTGCCCGTGAGACTGAAGCTTTCTTT.

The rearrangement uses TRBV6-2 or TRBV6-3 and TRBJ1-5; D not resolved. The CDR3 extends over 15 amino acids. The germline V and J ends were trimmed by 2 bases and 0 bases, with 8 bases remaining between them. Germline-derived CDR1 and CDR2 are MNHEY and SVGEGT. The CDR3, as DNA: TGTGCCAGCAGTTACGCGGGCAATAGCAATCAGCCCCAGCATTTT. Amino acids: CASSYAGNSNQPQHF.

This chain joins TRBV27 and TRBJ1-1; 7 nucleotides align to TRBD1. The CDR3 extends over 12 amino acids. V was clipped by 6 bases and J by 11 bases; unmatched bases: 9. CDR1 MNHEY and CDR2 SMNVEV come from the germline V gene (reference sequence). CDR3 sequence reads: CASRIEGGSAFF. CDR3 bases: TGTGCCAGCAGGATCGAAGGGGGCTCTGCTTTCTTT.

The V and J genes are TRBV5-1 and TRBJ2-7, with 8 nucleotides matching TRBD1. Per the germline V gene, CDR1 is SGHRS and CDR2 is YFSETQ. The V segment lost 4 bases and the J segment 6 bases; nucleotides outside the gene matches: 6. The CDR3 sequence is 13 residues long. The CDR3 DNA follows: TGCGCCAGCAGCCGTCAGGGGGCCAGCGAGCAGTACTTC. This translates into CASSRQGASEQYF. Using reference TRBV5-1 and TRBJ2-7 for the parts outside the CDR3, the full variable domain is KAGVTQTPRYLIKTRGQQVTLSCSPISGHRSVSWYQQTPGQGLQFLFEYFSETQRNKGNFPGRFSGRQFSNSRSEMNVSTLELGDSALYLCASSRQGASEQYFGPGTRLTVT.